These 8 T cell receptor beta chains share one sample of origin, sequenced in a study of cytomegalovirus exposure and HLA in healthy donors. TCRdb keeps only in-frame clones here, not all; method: immunoSEQ multiplex PCR. The sample lists about 88,000 clones, less than 90% occurring once. The material sequenced was PBMCs. The receptors originated from a young woman in good health and CMV-seropositive.

This sequence joins TRBV6-1 and TRBJ1-1; 7 nucleotides agree with TRBD1. Germline V gene data show CDR1 as MNHNS and CDR2 as SASEGT. V was pared by 3 bases and J by 1 base, with 8 bases of the junction left unmatched. CDR3 length: 16 amino acids. The CDR3 sequence is CASSDVDRARNTEAFF. DNA of the CDR3: TGTGCCAGCAGTGATGTCGACAGGGCCCGGAACACTGAAGCTTTCTTT.

The rearrangement joins TRBV28 to TRBJ2-7, with 10 bases aligning to TRBD1. The J segment lost 8 bases and the V segment lost 7 bases, leaving 11 bases of the junction unmatched. CDR3 length: 14 amino acids. Germline assignment: CDR1 MDHEN and CDR2 SYDVKM. CDR3 DNA sequence: TGTGCCAGCATGCTGACAGGGGGCGCGGTACAGCAGTACTTC. It yields the protein CASMLTGGAVQQYF.

V and J are TRBV4-2 and TRBJ1-2; no reliable D call. V dropped 0 bases and J dropped 1 base, with 9 bases sitting between them. Germline V lookup: CDR1 LGHNA, CDR2 YNFKEQ. The CDR3 has 15 amino acids. CDR3 coding DNA: TGTGCCAGCAGCCAAGATTCCCAGGTTAACTATGGCTACACCTTC. Its protein is CASSQDSQVNYGYTF.

CDR3 DNA: TGTGCCAGCAGCGTAGGCGGACAGGGGGCCGATCAGCCCCAGCATTTT. It is translated as CASSVGGQGADQPQHF. The chain is built from TRBV9 and TRBJ1-5, with 11 bases matching TRBD1. The CDR3 consists of 16 residues. The V and J ends lost 0 bases and 5 bases, in that order; junction bases with no gene match: 4. Germline V CDR1 and CDR2: SGDLS, YYNGEE.

The chain combines TRBV10-3 with TRBJ1-2, with 7 bases matching TRBD1. The V gene end was trimmed by 3 bases and the J gene end by 8 bases; junction bases not matched to a gene: 6. The CDR3 runs 13 residues. Germline V lookup: CDR1 ENHRY, CDR2 SYGVKD. CDR3 amino acids: CAISDRGEKGYTF. The DNA for the CDR3 is TGTGCCATCAGTGACAGGGGGGAAAAGGGCTACACCTTC.

The J gene is TRBJ1-4, the V gene TRBV6-1, with TRBD1 matching 8 bases. The germline CDR1 and CDR2 sequences are MNHNS and SASEGT. Trimming removed 4 bases from V and 0 bases from J; junction bases left unmatched: 13. The CDR3 sequence is 19 residues long. In nucleotides, the CDR3 is TGTGCCAGCAGTGCCTGGACAGGGAACCACATAACAACTAATGAAAAACTGTTTTTT. Protein: CASSAWTGNHITTNEKLFF.

The chain recombines TRBV7-9 with TRBJ2-7; tentatively, D is TRBD1 (6 bases). V lost 4 bases to trimming and J lost 3 bases, with 16 bases between them. Germline V gene sequence: CDR1 SEHNR, CDR2 FQNEAQ (reference sequence). The CDR3 spans 15 residues. This CDR3 reads CASSSPQGEDYEQYF. CDR3 sequence (DNA): TGTGCCAGCAGCTCGCCACAGGGTGAGGACTACGAGCAGTACTTC.

This chain joins TRBV27 and TRBJ2-1; D remains unclear. V was cut by 5 bases and J by 9 bases, with 14 bases left in between. The CDR3 spans 13 residues. Per germline, CDR1 MNHEY and CDR2 SMNVEV (reference sequence). The CDR3 is CASSPSLFGEQFF. In nucleotides, the CDR3 is TGTGCCAGCAGTCCGTCGCTCTTCGGTGAGCAGTTCTTC.